This TCR beta chain was captured in a study of control samples from healthy donors and cancer patients. The protocol was immunoSEQ multiplex PCR, while the TCRdb copy is restricted to in-frame clones and leaves out a portion. The table shows 150,000 to 200,000 clones, with 80% to 90% occurring only once. The trim removed 3 bases at V and 5 bases at J, leaving 9 bases unmatched. CDR3 length: 15 amino acids. The germline V gene has CDR1 SGHTA and CDR2 FQGNSA. The genes are TRBV7-2 and TRBJ2-5, with 7 bases identical to TRBD2. This receptor was taken from a man between 18 and 29 years old in good health. What was sequenced was blood. The CDR3 DNA sequence: TGTGCCAGCAGCTTTGCCCTAGCGGAGGGGGAGACCCAGTACTTC. Residues: CASSFALAEGETQYF.